Each of the 19 T cell receptor beta chains below was sequenced from the same sample in a study of regulatory T cells in long-lasting Graves disease. Time point defined: persistent/refractory GD, antithyroid drugs over 5 years with positive TRAb. From RNA extracted from PBMCs, the TCR library was made. For TCR beta, libraries came from iRepertoire HTBI primers and Arm-PCR of CDR3 regions. TCRdb re-derived calls from the multiplex PCR reads in MiXCR, one entry per CDR3 protein. The sample gives 400,000 to 500,000 distinct CDR3 sequences, about 21% of which show up once; roughly an eighth is in the top ten. Here the sequenced sample was peripheral blood mononuclear cells (PBMCs), taken when the disease was refractory, from a patient treated with antithyroid drugs. The source is a female donor with Graves disease.

This clonotype was detected many times. This chain uses TRBV11-2 with TRBJ2-7, with 12 positions matching TRBD1. The V segment lost 1 base and the J segment 5 bases; nucleotides outside the gene matches: 3. The CDR3 extends over 15 amino acids. Germline V gene sequence: CDR1 SGHAT, CDR2 FQNNGV. The CDR3 DNA is TGTGCCAGCAGCTTAGGAGGGACAGGGGGCGACGAGCAGTACTTC. It translates to CASSLGGTGGDEQYF. Full variable domain (rest looked up from reference TRBV11-2 and TRBJ2-7): EAGVAQSPRYKIIEKRQSVAFWCNPISGHATLYWYQQILGQGPKLLIQFQNNGVVDDSQLPKDRFSAERLKGVDSTLKIQPAKLEDSAVYLCASSLGGTGGDEQYFGPGTRLTVT.

This clonotype was seen at least ten times. The chain employs TRBV12-3 or TRBV12-4 and TRBJ1-2; D gene ambiguous. The CDR3 runs to 13 residues. Trimming took 2 bases from V and 2 from J, leaving 6 bases between them. The CDR3: CASSLFTNYGYTF. The CDR3 coding sequence is TGTGCCAGCAGTTTATTTACAAACTATGGCTACACCTTC.

A note on this clonotype: A much larger clone lies a single base off, so this may be a read error. The chain uses TRBV6-9 and TRBJ1-4, with D perhaps matching TRBD1 (6 bases). The V end lost 4 bases, the J end lost 7 bases, and 19 bases lay between the germline ends. Germline lookup yields CDR1 MNHGY and CDR2 SVAAGI. This CDR3 comprises 16 residues. The CDR3 protein is CASSSSRQVPSEKLFF. Written as DNA, the CDR3 is TGTGCCAGCAGTTCTTCTCGACAGGTCCCTAGTGAAAAACTGTTTTTT.

This clonotype has ten or more counts. J is TRBJ2-6 and V is TRBV7-9; possibly TRBD1 or TRBD2 for D (5 bases each). The V end lost 4 bases, the J end lost 0 bases, and 13 bases lay between the germline ends. The CDR3 is 17 residues long. Germline values: CDR1 SEHNR, CDR2 FQNEAQ (reference sequence). The DNA of the CDR3 is TGTGCCAGCAGCTCCCCGGGACGGAGCTCTGGGGCCAACGTCCTGACTTTC. This translates into CASSSPGRSSGANVLTF.

This clonotype was picked up a small number of times. This chain joins TRBV9 and TRBJ2-7, with no clear D. This CDR3 is built from 13 residues. Germline V gene sequence: CDR1 SGDLS, CDR2 YYNGEE. Trimming cost V 0 bases and J 6 bases, with 10 bases left between them. CDR3 protein: CASSVGMETEQYF. Here the CDR3 DNA reads TGTGCCAGCAGCGTAGGAATGGAGACCGAGCAGTACTTC.

About this clonotype: A far larger clone is just one base off, so this is likely a read error. V gene TRBV10-3 combines with J gene TRBJ2-7, with D perhaps being TRBD1 or TRBD2 (6 bases each). The germline CDR1 and CDR2 sequences are ENHRY and SYGVKD. CDR3 length equals 12 residues. Trimming cost V 10 bases and J 6 bases, with 16 bases left between them. The CDR3 DNA is TGTGCCAGCAACTTACAGGGAGGCGAGCAGTACTTC. Translation gives CASNLQGGEQYF.

Remarks on this clonotype: At one boundary the junction diverges from the germline segment, which might be a read error. V and J are TRBV4-2 and TRBJ2-7, with 7 bases matching TRBD1. Germline V gene data show CDR1 as LGHNA and CDR2 as YNFKEQ. The CDR3 is 16 amino acids. CDR3 sequence reads: CASSKENRDSSHEQYF. For the CDR3, the DNA is TGTGCCAGCAGCAAAGAAAACCGGGACAGTTCTCACGAGCAGTACTTC.

This clonotype was seen a few times. The chain combines TRBV7-9 with TRBJ2-7, with 8 bases lining up with TRBD1. J lost 5 bases, V lost 1 base, and 4 bases had no gene match. Germline CDR1 SEHNR, CDR2 FQNEAQ (reference sequence). The CDR3 runs 14 residues. The CDR3 is CASSLESGGHEQYF. CDR3 in DNA: TGTGCCAGCAGCTTAGAGTCAGGGGGCCACGAGCAGTACTTC.

This clonotype came up many times. The chain recombines TRBV11-1 with TRBJ2-5, with D maybe TRBD2 (5 bases). The ends were cut back, 5 bases at V and 3 bases at J, with 10 bases in the middle. Germline V gene data show CDR1 as SGHAT and CDR2 as FQDESV (reference sequence). The CDR3 covers 13 residues. The CDR3 protein is CASSRTGKETQYF. The CDR3 DNA reads as TGTGCCAGCAGCCGGACGGGAAAAGAGACCCAGTACTTC.

This clonotype was detected many times. This chain links TRBV10-3 with TRBJ1-5, with D tentatively TRBD1 (6 bases). V shed 7 bases and J shed 6 bases, with 13 bases lying between them. The germline V gene encodes CDR1 ENHRY and CDR2 SYGVKD. The CDR3 runs 13 residues. CDR3 nucleotide sequence: TGTGCCATCACTCCCGGGGGCGGTCAGCCCCAGCATTTT. Protein: CAITPGGGQPQHF.

This clonotype was seen repeatedly, ten times or more. This rearrangement joins TRBV12-3 or TRBV12-4 to TRBJ1-2; 9 positions agree with TRBD1. This CDR3 is built from 16 residues. V lost 5 bases and J lost 1; bases outside the gene matches: 8. CDR3: CASSRGQGLDNYGYTF. The CDR3 nucleotides are TGTGCCAGCAGTCGCGGACAGGGGTTAGATAACTATGGCTACACCTTC.

CDR3 protein: CASAPNRRFNYEQYF. CDR3 nucleotide sequence: TGTGCCAGCGCTCCTAACCGAAGATTCAACTACGAGCAGTACTTC. The genes are TRBV6-2 or TRBV6-3 and TRBJ2-7; D remains unclear. CDR1 MNHEY and CDR2 SVGEGT come from the germline V gene. V dropped 8 bases and J dropped 3 bases, with 20 bases sitting between them. This CDR3 contains 15 residues.

This clonotype has at least ten counts. The chain joins TRBV12-5 to TRBJ2-2; TRBD2 is a possible D gene (5 bases). V lost 6 bases and J lost 0, with 11 bases in between. The V gene's germline CDR1 is LGHNT and CDR2 FRNRAP. This CDR3 has 15 residues. The CDR3 coding sequence is TGTGCTAGTGGCCAGACTACTACGAACACCGGGGAGCTGTTTTTT. Translated, it gives CASGQTTTNTGELFF. Full variable domain (missing parts from reference TRBV12-5 and TRBJ2-2): DARVTQTPRHKVTEMGQEVTMRCQPILGHNTVFWYRQTMMQGLELLAYFRNRAPLDDSGMPKDRFSAEMPDATLATLKIQPSEPRDSAVYFCASGQTTTNTGELFFGEGSRLTVL.

This clonotype was recorded at least ten times. The chain carries TRBV3-1 and TRBJ1-5; 8 positions match TRBD1. The CDR3 totals 14 residues. J lost 6 bases, V lost 4 bases, and 5 bases had no gene match. The germline V gene encodes CDR1 LGHDT and CDR2 YNNKEL (reference sequence). This CDR3 is CASSPTGGSQPQHF. The CDR3 DNA reads as TGTGCCAGCAGCCCCACAGGGGGAAGTCAGCCCCAGCATTTT. The full variable domain, its missing parts supplied by reference TRBV3-1 and TRBJ1-5, is DTAVSQTPKYLVTQMGNDKSIKCEQNLGHDTMYWYKQDSKKFLKIMFSYNNKELIINETVPNRFSPKSPDKAHLNLHINSLELGDSAVYFCASSPTGGSQPQHFGDGTRLSIL.

This clonotype was counted between two and nine times. The chain recombines TRBV6-2 or TRBV6-3 with TRBJ2-7; D gene unclear. Trimming removed 3 bases at V and 2 bases at J, with 5 bases between. CDR3 length: 12 residues. CDR1 and CDR2 from the germline V gene are MNHEY and SVGEGT. The CDR3 is CASSYLAYEQYF. DNA for the CDR3: TGTGCCAGCAGTTATCTGGCCTACGAGCAGTACTTC.

V usage is TRBV7-3 and J usage is TRBJ2-2; a weak D match, TRBD1 (6 bases). V was pared by 2 bases and J by 4 bases, with 8 bases between. The CDR3 spans 14 residues. Germline CDR1 is SGHTA and CDR2 is FQGTGA. The CDR3 here is CASSLGTTTGELFF. DNA of the CDR3: TGTGCCAGCAGCTTAGGGACAACCACCGGGGAGCTGTTTTTT.

J is TRBJ2-1 and V is TRBV27; D call uncertain. Germline CDR1 reads MNHEY; CDR2 reads SMNVEV (reference sequence). V was trimmed by 3 bases and J by 3 bases, leaving 6 bases between them. CDR3 length: 13 amino acids. The CDR3 region has the DNA TGTGCCAGCAGTTTTCAGGACTACAATGAGCAGTTCTTC. The encoded protein is CASSFQDYNEQFF.

Many counts were recorded for this clonotype. This rearrangement joins TRBV10-3 to TRBJ1-2, with a possible D match to TRBD1 (5 bases). CDR1 and CDR2 (germline): ENHRY, SYGVKD. The CDR3 is 14 amino acids. V lost 6 bases and J 0 bases, leaving 11 bases between the germline ends. CDR3 DNA sequence: TGTGCCATCAGCCCTGGGGCCTCTAACTATGGCTACACCTTC. It codes for CAISPGASNYGYTF.

The chain combines TRBV19 with TRBJ2-6; D is uncertain. Germline assignment: CDR1 LNHDA and CDR2 SQIVND (reference sequence). The V and J ends lost 6 bases and 1 base respectively, with 10 bases between them. The CDR3 totals 15 residues. CDR3 coding DNA: TGTGCCAGTAGATCTGGACCGTCTGGGGCCAACGTCCTGACTTTC. It yields the protein CASRSGPSGANVLTF.